A single T cell receptor beta chain is shown here with its context. Its cognate antigen is unknown. The source of the sample is a study of shared clonotypes between healthy human individuals. Study in general: In total, the donors were two women and a few men aged 18 to 49. Study results and limitations: Rarefaction showed sorted-subset sequencing was incomplete despite large depth. A handful of donors showed sharing of around 5% of naive CD4 clonotypes.

CDR3 length: 13 amino acids. The germline V gene has CDR1 SGHRS and CDR2 YFSETQ. Trimming removed 1 base from V and 5 bases from J; junction bases left unmatched: 3. TCRdb keeps only in-frame clones here, not all; method: immunoSEQ multiplex PCR. In the table there are approximately 720,000 clones, more than 70% of which are singletons. CD4+ cell separation produced CD45RA+ naive and CD45RA-negative memory subsets. The specimen was memory CD4+ T cells sorted from blood. Subset in this sample: CD45RA-negative fraction. The sequence was collected from a woman aged 25 to 39 in good health. The rearrangement joins TRBV5-1 to TRBJ2-7; 7 positions match TRBD2. As DNA, the CDR3 is TGCGCCAGCAGCTTGCGGGAGGCTGACGAGCAGTACTTC. Translated, it gives CASSLREADEQYF.